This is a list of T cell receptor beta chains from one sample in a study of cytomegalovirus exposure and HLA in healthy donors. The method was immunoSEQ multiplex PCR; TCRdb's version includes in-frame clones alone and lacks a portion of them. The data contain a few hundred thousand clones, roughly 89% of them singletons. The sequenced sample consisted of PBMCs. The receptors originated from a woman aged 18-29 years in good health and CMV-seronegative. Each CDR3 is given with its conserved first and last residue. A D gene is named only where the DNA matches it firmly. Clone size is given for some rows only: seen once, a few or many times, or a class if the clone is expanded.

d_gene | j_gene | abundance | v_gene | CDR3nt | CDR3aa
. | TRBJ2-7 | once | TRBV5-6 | TGTGCCAGCAGCTTCGGTCAGGGCCCCTACGAGCAGTACTTC | CASSFGQGPYEQYF
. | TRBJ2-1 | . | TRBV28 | TGTGCCAGCAACTTCGCGGCGGGCGCGTCGAATGAGCAGTTCTTC | CASNFAAGASNEQFF
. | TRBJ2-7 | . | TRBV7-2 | TGTGCCAGCAGTCCCTCTACCGGTTCCTACGAGCAGTACTTC | CASSPSTGSYEQYF
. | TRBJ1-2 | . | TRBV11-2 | TGTGCCAGCAGCCAGGGGAGCGACTCTAACTATGGCTACACCTTC | CASSQGSDSNYGYTF
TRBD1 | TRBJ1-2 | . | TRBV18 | TGTGCCAGCTCACCCCAGGACAGGGGATATGGCTACACCTTC | CASSPQDRGYGYTF
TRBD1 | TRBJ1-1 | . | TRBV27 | TGTGCCAGCAGTTTCGACAGGGTAAACACTGAAGCTTTCTTT | CASSFDRVNTEAFF
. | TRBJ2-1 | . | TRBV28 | TGTGCCAGCAGCCCGGAGCAATGGTACAATGAGCAGTTCTTC | CASSPEQWYNEQFF
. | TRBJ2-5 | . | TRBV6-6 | TGTGCCGGGTCATGGGCGGGAGAGACCCAGTACTTC | CAGSWAGETQYF
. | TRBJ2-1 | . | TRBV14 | TGTGCCAGCAGCCACGGGGGTTACAATGAGCAGTTCTTC | CASSHGGYNEQFF
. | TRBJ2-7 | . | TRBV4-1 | TGCGCCAGCAGCCAAGCCCAGGGTGTTGGCCTCTACGAGCAGTACTTC | CASSQAQGVGLYEQYF
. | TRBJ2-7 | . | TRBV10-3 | TGTGCCATCGGGGGGAACGAGCAGTACTTC | CAIGGNEQYF
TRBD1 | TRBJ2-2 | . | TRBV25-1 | TGTGCCAGCAGTCCCCGGACAGGGGATGTCACCGGGGAGCTGTTTTTT | CASSPRTGDVTGELFF
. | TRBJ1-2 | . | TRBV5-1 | TGCGCCAGCAGCTTCTCAGGCGACTATGGCTACACCTTC | CASSFSGDYGYTF
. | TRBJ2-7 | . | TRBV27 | TGTGCCAGCAGTCCTTCGGCGGGCGAAAGCTCCTACGAGCAGTACTTC | CASSPSAGESSYEQYF
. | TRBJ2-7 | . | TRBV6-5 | TGTGCCACCAGTACCGACAGAAGACCCTACGAGCAGTACTTC | CATSTDRRPYEQYF
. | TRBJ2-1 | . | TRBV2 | TGTGCCAGCAGACCAACAGCCCCAGGGTATGAGCAGTTCTTC | CASRPTAPGYEQFF
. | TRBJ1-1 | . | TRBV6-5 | TGTGCCAGCAGTCCCCTTCGGACACTTGAAGCTTTCTTT | CASSPLRTLEAFF
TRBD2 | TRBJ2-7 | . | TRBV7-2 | TGTGCCAGCAGCCCAACTAGCGGGAGCCCAAGCTCCTACGAGCAGTACTTC | CASSPTSGSPSSYEQYF
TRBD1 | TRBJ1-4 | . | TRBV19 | TGTGCCAGTAGTACACTCCGGGACAGGGGTTTAACTAATGAAAAACTGTTTTTT | CASSTLRDRGLTNEKLFF
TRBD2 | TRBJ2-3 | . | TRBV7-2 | TGTGCCAGCAGCTTAGTGTCACTAGCGGGGTACCGAAGCACAGATACGCAGTATTTT | CASSLVSLAGYRSTDTQYF
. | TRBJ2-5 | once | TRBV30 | TGTGCCTGGAGTGGGGCCCGGGGGCGGGAGTTGGAGACCCAGTACTTC | CAWSGARGRELETQYF
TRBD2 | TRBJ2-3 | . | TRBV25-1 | TGTGCCAGCAGTGAATCCCTAGCGGGACAAGATACGCAGTATTTT | CASSESLAGQDTQYF
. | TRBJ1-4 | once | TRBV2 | TGTGCCAGCAGTAAGGGACGGGGGGAAAAACTGTTTTTT | CASSKGRGEKLFF
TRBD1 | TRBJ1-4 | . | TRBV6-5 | TGTGCCAGCAGTTACAGAGGACAGGCTAATGAAAAACTGTTTTTT | CASSYRGQANEKLFF
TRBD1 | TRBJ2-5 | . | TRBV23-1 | TGCGCCAGCAGTCGAAACAGGGGTGGAGAGACCCAGTACTTC | CASSRNRGGETQYF
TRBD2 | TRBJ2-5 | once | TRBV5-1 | TGCGCCAGCAGCTTGGCCGGGACTAGCGAGGGAGAGACCCAGTACTTC | CASSLAGTSEGETQYF
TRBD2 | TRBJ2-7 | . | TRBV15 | TGTGCCACCAGCAGTGAAGGGGAGGCGGGAGAGGACGAGCAGTACTTC | CATSSEGEAGEDEQYF
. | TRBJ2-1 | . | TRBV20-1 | TGCAGTGCTAGAGAGGTTCGGGAGCAGTTCTTC | CSAREVREQFF
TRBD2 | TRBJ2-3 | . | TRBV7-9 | TGTGCCAGCAGCTTAGCAGTAGCGGGAGATACGCAGTATTTT | CASSLAVAGDTQYF
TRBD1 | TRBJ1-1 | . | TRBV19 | TGTGCCAGTAGACGAACAGGGGGGGACACTGAAGCTTTCTTT | CASRRTGGDTEAFF
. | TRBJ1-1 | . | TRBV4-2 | TGTGCCAGCAGCCAAACAGGTAACGTGAACACTGAAGCTTTCTTT | CASSQTGNVNTEAFF
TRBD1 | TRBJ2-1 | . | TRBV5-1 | TGCGCCAGCAGCTTGACAGGACAGGGGGTCTACAATGAGCAGTTCTTC | CASSLTGQGVYNEQFF
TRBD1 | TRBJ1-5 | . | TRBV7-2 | TGTGCCAGCAGCAACAGGGGGGCGGATCAGCCCCAGCATTTT | CASSNRGADQPQHF
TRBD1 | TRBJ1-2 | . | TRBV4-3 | TGCGCCAGCAGCCAAGCGACCGACAGGGTGAGCTATGGCTACACCTTC | CASSQATDRVSYGYTF
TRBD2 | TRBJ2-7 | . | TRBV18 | TGTGCCAGCTCACCACCGGGACTAACCTCCTACGAGCAGTACTTC | CASSPPGLTSYEQYF
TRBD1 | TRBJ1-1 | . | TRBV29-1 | TGCAGTCCAGGGGGCTGGGGGAACACTGAAGCTTTCTTT | CSPGGWGNTEAFF
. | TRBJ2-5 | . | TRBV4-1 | TGCGCCAGCAGCCAAGATGGCACGAGGGATCAAGAGACCCAGTACTTC | CASSQDGTRDQETQYF
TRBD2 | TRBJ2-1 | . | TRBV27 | TGTGCCAGCAGTCCCATCCTAGGACTAGCGGGAGCCTACAATGAGCAGTTCTTC | CASSPILGLAGAYNEQFF
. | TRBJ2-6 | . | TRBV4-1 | TGCGCCAGCAGCTTACAGGGAATTTCTGGGGCCAACGTCCTGACTTTC | CASSLQGISGANVLTF
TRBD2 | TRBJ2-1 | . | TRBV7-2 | TGTGCCAGCAGCTTAGCGATGAGCGGGAGTTACAATGAGCAGTTCTTC | CASSLAMSGSYNEQFF
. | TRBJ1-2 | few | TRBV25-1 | TGTGCCAGCAGTGGCCGAGCCGTCGGCTACACCTTC | CASSGRAVGYTF
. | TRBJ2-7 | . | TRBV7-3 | TGTGCCAGCAGCCCATGGGACACCGCCGGCGAGCAGTACTTC | CASSPWDTAGEQYF
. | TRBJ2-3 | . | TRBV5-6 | TGTGCCAGCAGCTTGGAGCTAGCCCTAATTAGCACAGATACGCAGTATTTT | CASSLELALISTDTQYF
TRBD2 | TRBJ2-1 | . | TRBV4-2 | TGTGCCAGCAGCCAAGAGACTAGCGGGGGGGGGAATGAGCAGTTCTTC | CASSQETSGGGNEQFF
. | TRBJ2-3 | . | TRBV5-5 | TGTGCCAGCAGCTGGGGGCCCACAGATACGCAGTATTTT | CASSWGPTDTQYF
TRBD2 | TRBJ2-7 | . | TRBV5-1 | TGCGCCAGCAGCTTGGAATCGGCGGGAGGGACCCACGAGCAGTACTTC | CASSLESAGGTHEQYF
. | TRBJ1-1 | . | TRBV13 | TGTGCCAGCAGCCCAGTCGTGAACACTGAAGCTTTCTTT | CASSPVVNTEAFF
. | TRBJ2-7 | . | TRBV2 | TGTGCCAGCAGTGAAGGGCAGGGCCCCAACGAGCAGTACTTC | CASSEGQGPNEQYF
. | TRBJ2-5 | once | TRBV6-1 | TGTGCCAGCAGGGGCCCCGAGACCCAGTACTTC | CASRGPETQYF
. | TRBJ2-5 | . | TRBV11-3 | TGTGCCAGCAGCTATGGACAGTCGGGAGAGACCCAGTACTTC | CASSYGQSGETQYF
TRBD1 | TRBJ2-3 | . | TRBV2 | TGTGCCAGCAACGGGGACCAGGGGGCAGATACGCAGTATTTT | CASNGDQGADTQYF
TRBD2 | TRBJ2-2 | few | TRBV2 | TGTGCCGTTTCGGGACTAGCAATCACCGGGGAGCTGTTTTTT | CAVSGLAITGELFF
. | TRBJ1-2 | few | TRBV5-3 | TGTGCCAGAAGCCCCCGGAGGGGAAGGTATGGCTACACCTTC | CARSPRRGRYGYTF
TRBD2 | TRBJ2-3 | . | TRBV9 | TGTGCCAGCAGCGTAGGGACTAGCGGGAGACTTGCGGCAGATACGCAGTATTTT | CASSVGTSGRLAADTQYF
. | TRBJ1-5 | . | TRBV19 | TGTGCCAGTACCTCGGCTCCAGCGAACAATCAGCCCCAGCATTTT | CASTSAPANNQPQHF
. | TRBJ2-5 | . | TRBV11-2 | TGTGCCAGCAGCCCGCCGGAGTGGAGAGAGACCCAGTACTTC | CASSPPEWRETQYF
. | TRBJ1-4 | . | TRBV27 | TGTGCCAGCAGTTCCCCGGGACAAGCTAACGAAAAACTGTTTTTT | CASSSPGQANEKLFF